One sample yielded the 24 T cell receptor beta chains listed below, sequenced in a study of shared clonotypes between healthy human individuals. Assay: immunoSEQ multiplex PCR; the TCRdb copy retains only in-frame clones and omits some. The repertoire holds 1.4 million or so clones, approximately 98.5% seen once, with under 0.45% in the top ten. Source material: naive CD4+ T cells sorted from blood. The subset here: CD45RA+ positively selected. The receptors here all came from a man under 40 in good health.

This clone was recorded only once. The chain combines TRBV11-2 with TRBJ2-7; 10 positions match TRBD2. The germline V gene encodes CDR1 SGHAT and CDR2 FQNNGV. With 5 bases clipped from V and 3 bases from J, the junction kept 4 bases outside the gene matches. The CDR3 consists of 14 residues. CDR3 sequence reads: CASSVSGRRYEQYF. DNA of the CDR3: TGTGCCAGCAGCGTTAGCGGGAGGCGCTACGAGCAGTACTTC.

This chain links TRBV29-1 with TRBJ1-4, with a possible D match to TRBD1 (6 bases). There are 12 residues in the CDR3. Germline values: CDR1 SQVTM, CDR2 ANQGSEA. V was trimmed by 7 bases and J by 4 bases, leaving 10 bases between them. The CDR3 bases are TGCAGCGCACAGGGATATAATGAAAAACTGTTTTTT. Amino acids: CSAQGYNEKLFF.

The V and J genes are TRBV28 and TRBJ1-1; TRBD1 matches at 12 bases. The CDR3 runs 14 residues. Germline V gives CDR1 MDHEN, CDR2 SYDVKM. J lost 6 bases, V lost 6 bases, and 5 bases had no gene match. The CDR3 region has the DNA TGTGCCAGCAGCCGTGGGACAGGGGGCTCTGAAGCTTTCTTT. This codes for CASSRGTGGSEAFF.

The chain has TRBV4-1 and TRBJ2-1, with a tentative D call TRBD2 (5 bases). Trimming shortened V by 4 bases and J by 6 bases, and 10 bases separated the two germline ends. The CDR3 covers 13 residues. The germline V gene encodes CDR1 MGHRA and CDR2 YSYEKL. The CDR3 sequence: CASSLLVSNEQFF. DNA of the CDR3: TGCGCCAGCAGCCTACTAGTTAGCAATGAGCAGTTCTTC.

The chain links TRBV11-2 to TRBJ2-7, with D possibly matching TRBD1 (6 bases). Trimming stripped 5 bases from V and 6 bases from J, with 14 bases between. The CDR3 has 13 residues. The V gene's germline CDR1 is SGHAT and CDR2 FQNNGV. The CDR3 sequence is CASSLVQGFEQYF. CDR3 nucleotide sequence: TGTGCCAGCAGCCTAGTCCAGGGGTTCGAGCAGTACTTC.

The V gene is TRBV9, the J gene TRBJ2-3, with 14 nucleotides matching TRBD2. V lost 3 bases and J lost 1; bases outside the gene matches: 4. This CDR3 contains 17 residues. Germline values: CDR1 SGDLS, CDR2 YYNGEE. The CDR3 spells CASSAPGLAGGTDTQYF. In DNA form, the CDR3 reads TGTGCCAGCAGCGCTCCGGGACTAGCGGGGGGCACAGATACGCAGTATTTT.

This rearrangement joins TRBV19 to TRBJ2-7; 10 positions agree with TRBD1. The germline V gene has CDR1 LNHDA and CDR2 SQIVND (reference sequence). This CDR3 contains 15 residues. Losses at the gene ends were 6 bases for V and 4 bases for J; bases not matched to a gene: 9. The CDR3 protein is CASRGLDRGKYEQYF. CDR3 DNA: TGTGCCAGTAGGGGCCTGGACAGGGGGAAATACGAGCAGTACTTC. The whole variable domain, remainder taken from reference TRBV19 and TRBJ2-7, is DGGITQSPKYLFRKEGQNVTLSCEQNLNHDAMYWYRQDPGQGLRLIYYSQIVNDFQKGDIAEGYSVSREKKESFPLTVTSAQKNPTAFYLCASRGLDRGKYEQYFGPGTRLTVT.

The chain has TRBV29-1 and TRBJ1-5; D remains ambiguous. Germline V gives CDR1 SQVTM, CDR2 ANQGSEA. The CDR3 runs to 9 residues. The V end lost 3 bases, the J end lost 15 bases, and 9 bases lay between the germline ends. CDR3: CSVEPGRHF. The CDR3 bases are TGCAGCGTTGAGCCGGGCCGGCATTTT.

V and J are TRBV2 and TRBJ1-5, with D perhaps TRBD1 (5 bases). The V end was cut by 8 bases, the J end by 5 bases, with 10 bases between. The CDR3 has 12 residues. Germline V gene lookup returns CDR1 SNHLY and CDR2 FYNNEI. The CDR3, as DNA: TGTGCCAGCCGGGGGTTGGATCAGCCCCAGCATTTT. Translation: CASRGLDQPQHF.

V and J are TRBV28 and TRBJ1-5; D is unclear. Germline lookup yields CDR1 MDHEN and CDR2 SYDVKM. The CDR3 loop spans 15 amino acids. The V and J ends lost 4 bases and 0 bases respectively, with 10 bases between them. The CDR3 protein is CASSYWVGSNQPQHF. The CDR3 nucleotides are TGTGCCAGCAGTTATTGGGTCGGTAGCAATCAGCCCCAGCATTTT.

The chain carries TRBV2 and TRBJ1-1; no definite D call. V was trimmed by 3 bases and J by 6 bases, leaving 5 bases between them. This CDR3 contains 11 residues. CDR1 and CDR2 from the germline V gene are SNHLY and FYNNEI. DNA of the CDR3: TGTGCCAGCAGTGATTGGGCTGAAGCTTTCTTT. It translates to CASSDWAEAFF.

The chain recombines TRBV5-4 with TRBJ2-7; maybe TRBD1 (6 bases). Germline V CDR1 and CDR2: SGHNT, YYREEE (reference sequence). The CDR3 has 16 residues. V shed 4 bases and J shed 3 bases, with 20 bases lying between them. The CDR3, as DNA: TGTGCCAGCAGCAATGGGGGACAAAGCAACATCTACGAGCAGTACTTC. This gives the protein CASSNGGQSNIYEQYF.

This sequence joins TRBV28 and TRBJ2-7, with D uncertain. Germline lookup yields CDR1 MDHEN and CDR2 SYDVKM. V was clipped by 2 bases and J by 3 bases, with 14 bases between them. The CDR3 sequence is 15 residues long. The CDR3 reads CASSLEVLRFYEQYF. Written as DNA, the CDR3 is TGTGCCAGCAGTTTAGAGGTCCTTAGGTTCTACGAGCAGTACTTC.

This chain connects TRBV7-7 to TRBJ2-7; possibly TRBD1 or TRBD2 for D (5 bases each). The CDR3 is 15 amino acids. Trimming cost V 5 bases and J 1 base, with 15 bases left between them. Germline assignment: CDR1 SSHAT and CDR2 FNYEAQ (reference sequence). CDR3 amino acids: CASSLGTDPSYEQYF. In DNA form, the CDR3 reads TGTGCCAGCAGCCTGGGGACGGACCCGTCCTACGAGCAGTACTTC.

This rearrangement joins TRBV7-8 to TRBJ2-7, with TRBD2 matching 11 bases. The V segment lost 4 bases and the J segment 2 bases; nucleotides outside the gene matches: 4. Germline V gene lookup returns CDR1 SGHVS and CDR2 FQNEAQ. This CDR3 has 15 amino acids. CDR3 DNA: TGTGCCAGCAGCTACTTAGCGGGAGGGGCCTACGAGCAGTACTTC. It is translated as CASSYLAGGAYEQYF.

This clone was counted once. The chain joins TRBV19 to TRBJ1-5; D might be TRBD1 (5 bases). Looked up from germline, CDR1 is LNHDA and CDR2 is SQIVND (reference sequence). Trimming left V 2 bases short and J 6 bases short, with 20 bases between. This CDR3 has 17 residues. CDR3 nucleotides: TGTGCCAGTAGTATATCGATCCCGAAGGGGTTAGGTCAGCCCCAGCATTTT. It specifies CASSISIPKGLGQPQHF.

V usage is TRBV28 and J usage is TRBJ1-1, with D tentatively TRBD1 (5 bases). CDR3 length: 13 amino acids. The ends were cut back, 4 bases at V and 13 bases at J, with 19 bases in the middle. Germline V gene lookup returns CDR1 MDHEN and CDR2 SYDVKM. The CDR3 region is CASSSPPWGRGFF. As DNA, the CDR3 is TGTGCCAGCAGTTCCCCTCCTTGGGGAAGGGGTTTCTTT.

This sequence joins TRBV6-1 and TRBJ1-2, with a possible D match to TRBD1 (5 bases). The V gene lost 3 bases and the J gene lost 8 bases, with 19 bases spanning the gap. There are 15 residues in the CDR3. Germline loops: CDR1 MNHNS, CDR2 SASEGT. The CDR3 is CASSEVPGTASGYTF. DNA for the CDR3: TGTGCCAGCAGTGAGGTCCCGGGGACCGCAAGCGGCTACACCTTC.

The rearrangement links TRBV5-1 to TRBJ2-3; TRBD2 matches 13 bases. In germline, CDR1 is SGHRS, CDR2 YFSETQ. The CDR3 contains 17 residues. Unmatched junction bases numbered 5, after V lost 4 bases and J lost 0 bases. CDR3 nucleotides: TGCGCCAGCAGCACGGGGACTAGCGGGACTAGCACAGATACGCAGTATTTT. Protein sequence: CASSTGTSGTSTDTQYF.

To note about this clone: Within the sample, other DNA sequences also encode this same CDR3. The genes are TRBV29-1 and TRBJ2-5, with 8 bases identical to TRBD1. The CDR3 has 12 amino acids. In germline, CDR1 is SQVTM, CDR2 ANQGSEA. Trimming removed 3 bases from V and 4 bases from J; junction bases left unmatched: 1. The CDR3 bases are TGCAGCGTTGAGACAGGGGTAGAGACCCAGTACTTC. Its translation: CSVETGVETQYF.

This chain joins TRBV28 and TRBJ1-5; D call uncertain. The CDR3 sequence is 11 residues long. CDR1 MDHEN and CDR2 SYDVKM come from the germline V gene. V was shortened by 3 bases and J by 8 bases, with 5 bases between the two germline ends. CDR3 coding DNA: TGTGCCAGCAGTTTCCCGGAGCCCCAGCATTTT. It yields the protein CASSFPEPQHF.

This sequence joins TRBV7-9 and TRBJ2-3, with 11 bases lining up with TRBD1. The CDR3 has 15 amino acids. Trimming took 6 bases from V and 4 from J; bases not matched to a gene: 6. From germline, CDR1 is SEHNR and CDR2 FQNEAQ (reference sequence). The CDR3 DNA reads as TGTGCCAGCAGTCTCGGACAGGGGGCCTCAGATACGCAGTATTTT. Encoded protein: CASSLGQGASDTQYF.

Here the CDR3 reads CASSVDSSRQTQYF. In DNA form, the CDR3 reads TGTGCCAGCAGCGTAGATAGCTCTAGGCAGACCCAGTACTTC. This rearrangement joins TRBV9 to TRBJ2-5, with D uncertain. Trimming stripped 0 bases from V and 6 bases from J, with 12 bases between. Germline values: CDR1 SGDLS, CDR2 YYNGEE. This CDR3 has 14 residues.

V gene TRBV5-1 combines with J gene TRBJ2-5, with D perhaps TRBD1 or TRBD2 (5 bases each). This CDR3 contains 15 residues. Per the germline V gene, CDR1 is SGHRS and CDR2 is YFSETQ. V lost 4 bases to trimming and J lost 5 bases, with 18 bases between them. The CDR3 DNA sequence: TGCGCCAGCAGCACAAGGGACGGCCCCTATGAGACCCAGTACTTC. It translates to CASSTRDGPYETQYF.